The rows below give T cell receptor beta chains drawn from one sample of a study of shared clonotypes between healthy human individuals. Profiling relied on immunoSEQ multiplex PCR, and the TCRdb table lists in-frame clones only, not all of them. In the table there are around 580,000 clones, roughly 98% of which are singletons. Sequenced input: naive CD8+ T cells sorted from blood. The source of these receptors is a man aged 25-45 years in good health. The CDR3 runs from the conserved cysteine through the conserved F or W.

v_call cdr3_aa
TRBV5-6 CASGGDTQYF
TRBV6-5 CASSPGEAPSYEQYF
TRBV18 CASSHRTWTEYTNTGELFF
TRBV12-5 CASGLDGTRGETQYF
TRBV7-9 CASTHTGASGRRGYNEQFF
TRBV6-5 CASSYFGSGELFF
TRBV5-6 CASSQAGENTGELFF
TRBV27 CASSLGTGSYNEQFF
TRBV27 CASSPTGSGELFF
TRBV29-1 CSVVRETQYF
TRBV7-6 CASSGPYSGNTIYF
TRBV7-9 CASSAVSPSSYEQYF
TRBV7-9 CASSLGPDRGQDTQYF
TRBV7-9 CASSFAGGPLDEQFF
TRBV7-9 CASSLRSGDYGYTF
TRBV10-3 CAISDGTSGRSSYNEQFF
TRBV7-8 CASSFLRTSEDGQFF
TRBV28 CASRKRGQGAEQYF
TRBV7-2 CASSYYSGRVYGYTF
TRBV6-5 CASSDLAGYNEQFF
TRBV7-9 CASSPRLAAVDTQYF
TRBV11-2 CASSPEGISTDTQYF
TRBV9 CASSVDGSEETQYF
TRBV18 CATVTMGLATLNTGELFF
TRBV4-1 CASSQATSGVNTGELFF
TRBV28 CASSLGTYEQYF
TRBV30 CAWSPPGANYYGYTF
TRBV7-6 CASSLRDSTDTQYF
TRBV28 CASSFRGQSYSYEQYF
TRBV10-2 CASSPLSPGAEAFF
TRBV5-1 CASKPDSSYNEQFF
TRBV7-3 CASSYTGTGYNEQFF
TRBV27 CASSVGLYTGELFF
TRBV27 CASSPAEATEAFF
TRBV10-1 CASSERGRETFEQYF
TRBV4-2 CASSQERGSNQPQHF
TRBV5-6 CASTTEGDTDTQYF
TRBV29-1 CSVKLANHNEQFF
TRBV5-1 CASSPGHHYEQYF
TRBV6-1 CASSELQGYTF
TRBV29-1 CSVVGRNYGYTF
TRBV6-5 CASSSSGETQYF
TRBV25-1 CASRDLSNEQFF
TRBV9 CASSVGEVPRRELFF
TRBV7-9 CASSLGLAGVDEQYF